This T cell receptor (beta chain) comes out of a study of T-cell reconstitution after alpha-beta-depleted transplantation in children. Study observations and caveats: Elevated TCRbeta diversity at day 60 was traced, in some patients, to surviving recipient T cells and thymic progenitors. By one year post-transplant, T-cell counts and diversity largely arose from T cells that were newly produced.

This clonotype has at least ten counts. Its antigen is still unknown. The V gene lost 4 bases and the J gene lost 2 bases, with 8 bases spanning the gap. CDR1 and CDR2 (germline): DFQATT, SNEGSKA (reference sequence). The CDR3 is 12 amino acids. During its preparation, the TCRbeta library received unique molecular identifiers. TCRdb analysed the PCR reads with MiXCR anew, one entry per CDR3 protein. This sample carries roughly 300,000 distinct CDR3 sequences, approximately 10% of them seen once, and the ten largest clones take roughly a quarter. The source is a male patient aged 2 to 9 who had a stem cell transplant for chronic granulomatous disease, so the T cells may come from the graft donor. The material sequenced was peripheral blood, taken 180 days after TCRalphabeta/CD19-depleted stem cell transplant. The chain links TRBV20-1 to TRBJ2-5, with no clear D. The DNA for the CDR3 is TGCAGTGCTATGACAAAGCAAGAGACCCAGTACTTC. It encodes CSAMTKQETQYF.